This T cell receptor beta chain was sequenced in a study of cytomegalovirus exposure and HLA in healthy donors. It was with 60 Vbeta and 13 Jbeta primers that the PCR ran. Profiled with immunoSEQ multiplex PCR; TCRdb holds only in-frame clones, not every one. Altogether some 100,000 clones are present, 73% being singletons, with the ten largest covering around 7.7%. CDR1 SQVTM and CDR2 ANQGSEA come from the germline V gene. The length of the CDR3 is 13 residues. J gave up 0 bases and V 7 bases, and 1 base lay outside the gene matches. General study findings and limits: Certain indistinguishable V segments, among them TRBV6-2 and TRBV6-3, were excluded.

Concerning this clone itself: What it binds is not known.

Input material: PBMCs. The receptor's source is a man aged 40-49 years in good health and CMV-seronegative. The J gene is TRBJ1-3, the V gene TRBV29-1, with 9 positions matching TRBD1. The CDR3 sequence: CSGQGDSGNTIYF. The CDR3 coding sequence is TGCAGCGGACAGGGGGACTCTGGAAACACCATATATTTT. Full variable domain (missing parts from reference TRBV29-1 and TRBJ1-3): SAVISQKPSRDICQRGTSLTIQCQVDSQVTMMFWYRQQPGQSLTLIATANQGSEATYESGFVIDKFPISRPNLTFSTLTVSNMSPEDSSIYLCSGQGDSGNTIYFGEGSWLTVV.